This is a list of T cell receptor beta chains from one sample in a study of patients and donors after allogeneic stem cell transplantation. Using its own MiXCR run on the RT-PCR reads, TCRdb lists one record per CDR3 protein. The repertoire holds some 150,000 distinct CDR3 sequences, over 35% seen once, with about 50% in the top ten. The specimen was blood, either unsorted or a sorted T cell fraction (not recorded which). The receptors here all came from a human donor who was either an allogeneic HSCT recipient or a stem cell or donor lymphocyte infusion donor (not recorded which). It is not recorded whose cells these are; they may come from a transplant donor. CDR3s include the opening cysteine and the closing phenylalanine or tryptophan. Rows give clone size only sometimes, using once, few, many, or a class for an expanded clone.

clone_size | j_call | v_call | cdr3_aa
many | TRBJ2-1 | TRBV5-1 | CASSPQGMGNEQFF
few | TRBJ1-4 | TRBV12-3/TRBV12-4 | CASSLMGFGQNEKLFF
few | TRBJ2-1 | TRBV9 | CASSAGGAYNEQFF
many | TRBJ1-5 | TRBV6-2/TRBV6-3 | CASSLGPEGQPQHF
- | TRBJ2-1 | TRBV6-6 | CASSYPGRRGNNEQFF
- | TRBJ1-4 | TRBV4-2 | CASSQVGTDNEKLFF
few | TRBJ2-1 | TRBV20-1 | CSARNLAGGSYNEQFF
few | TRBJ1-2 | TRBV4-3 | CASSPDRAGGYTF
once | TRBJ1-5 | TRBV10-3 | CAISGGRDQPQHF
few | TRBJ2-2 | TRBV5-1 | CASSLARRGRTGELFF
- | TRBJ1-2 | TRBV12-3/TRBV12-4 | CASSYDSSYTF
- | TRBJ1-1 | TRBV4-3 | CASSQAPGGTEAFF
- | TRBJ1-5 | TRBV7-3 | CASSSPRSNQPQHF
- | TRBJ1-2 | TRBV14 | CASSQDRAGRLSGYTF
few | TRBJ1-2 | TRBV6-1 | CASSEAAVRVYGYTF
- | TRBJ2-7 | TRBV3-1 | CASSQDGRTGIYEQYF
few | TRBJ1-1 | TRBV10-3 | CAISESATNTEAFF
few | TRBJ1-5 | TRBV7-3 | CASSRGLKQPQHF
few | TRBJ2-3 | TRBV4-2 | CASSRWGRYSTDTQYF
- | TRBJ1-1 | TRBV7-6 | CASSFSGRTEAFF
- | TRBJ1-1 | TRBV20-1 | CSARKHLNTEAFF
few | TRBJ1-1 | TRBV7-2 | CASSLGDGGLAFF
- | TRBJ2-7 | TRBV25-1 | CASSVRQEWGGEQYF
- | TRBJ1-2 | TRBV7-9 | CASSLASYVRGSRRGYTF
once | TRBJ2-7 | TRBV9 | CASSVGGNYEQYF
- | TRBJ2-5 | TRBV27 | CASGLAGEGETQYF
- | TRBJ2-1 | TRBV12-3/TRBV12-4 | CASSLGTEQFF
once | TRBJ2-1 | TRBV14 | CASSITQQNEQFF